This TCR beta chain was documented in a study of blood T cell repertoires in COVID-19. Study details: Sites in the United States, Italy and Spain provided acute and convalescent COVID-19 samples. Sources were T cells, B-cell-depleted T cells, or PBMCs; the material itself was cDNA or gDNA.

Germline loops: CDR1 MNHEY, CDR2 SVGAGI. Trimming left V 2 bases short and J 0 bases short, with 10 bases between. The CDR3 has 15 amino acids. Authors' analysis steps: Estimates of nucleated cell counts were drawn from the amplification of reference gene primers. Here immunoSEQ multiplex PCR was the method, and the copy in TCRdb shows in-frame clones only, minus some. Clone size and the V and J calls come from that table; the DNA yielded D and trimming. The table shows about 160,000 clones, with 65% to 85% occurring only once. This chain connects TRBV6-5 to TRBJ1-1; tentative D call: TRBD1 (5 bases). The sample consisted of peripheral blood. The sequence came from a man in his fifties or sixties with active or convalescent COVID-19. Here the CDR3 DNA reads TGTGCCAGCAGTTACGTTTGGGGGGTGAACACTGAAGCTTTCTTT. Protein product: CASSYVWGVNTEAFF.